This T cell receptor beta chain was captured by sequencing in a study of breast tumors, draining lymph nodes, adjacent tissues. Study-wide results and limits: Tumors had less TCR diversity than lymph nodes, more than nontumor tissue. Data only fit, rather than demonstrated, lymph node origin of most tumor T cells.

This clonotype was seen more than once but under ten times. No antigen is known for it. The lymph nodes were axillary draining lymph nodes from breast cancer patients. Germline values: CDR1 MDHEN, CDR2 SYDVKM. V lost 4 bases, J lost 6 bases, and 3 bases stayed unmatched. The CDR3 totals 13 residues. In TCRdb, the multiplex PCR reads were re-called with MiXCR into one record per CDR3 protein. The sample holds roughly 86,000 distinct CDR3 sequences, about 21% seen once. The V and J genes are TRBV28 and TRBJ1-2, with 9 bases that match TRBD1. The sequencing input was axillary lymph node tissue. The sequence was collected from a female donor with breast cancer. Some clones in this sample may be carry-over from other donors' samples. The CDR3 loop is CASSSGTGNGYTF. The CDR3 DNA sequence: TGTGCCAGCAGTTCGGGGACAGGGAATGGCTACACCTTC.